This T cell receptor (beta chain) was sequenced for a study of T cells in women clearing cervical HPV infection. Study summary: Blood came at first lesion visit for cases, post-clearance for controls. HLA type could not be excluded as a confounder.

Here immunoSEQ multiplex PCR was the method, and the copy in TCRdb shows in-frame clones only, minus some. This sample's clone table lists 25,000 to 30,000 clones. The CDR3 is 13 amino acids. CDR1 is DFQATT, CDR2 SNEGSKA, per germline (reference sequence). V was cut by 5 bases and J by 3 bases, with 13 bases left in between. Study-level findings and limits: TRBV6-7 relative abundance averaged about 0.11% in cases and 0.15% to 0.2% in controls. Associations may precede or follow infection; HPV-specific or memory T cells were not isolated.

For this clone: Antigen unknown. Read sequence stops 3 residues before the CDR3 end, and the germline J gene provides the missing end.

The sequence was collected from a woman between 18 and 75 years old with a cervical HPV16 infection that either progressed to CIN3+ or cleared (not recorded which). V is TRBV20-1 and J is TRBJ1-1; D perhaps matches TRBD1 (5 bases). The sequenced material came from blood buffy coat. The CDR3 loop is CSAPFDRYTEAFF. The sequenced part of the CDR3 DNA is TGCAGTGCTCCTTTCGACAGATACACTGAA.